The 3 T cell receptor beta chains listed next were all sequenced from one sample in a study of OX40 agonist ivuxolimab in advanced cancers. Sequencing was performed with immunoSEQ multiplex PCR; in TCRdb, only in-frame clones are kept and a portion is missing. The sample has under 80,000 clones; roughly 90% are singletons. The sample was CD4+ or CD8+ T cells sorted from blood, taken in a trial of the OX40 agonist ivuxolimab. Receptors were obtained from an adult with an advanced solid tumor such as melanoma, head and neck, liver or kidney cancer.

V usage is TRBV6-5 and J usage is TRBJ1-2; 7 nucleotides match TRBD1. The V gene end was trimmed by 8 bases and the J gene end by 5 bases; junction bases not matched to a gene: 11. Germline V gene sequence: CDR1 MNHEY, CDR2 SVGAGI. The CDR3 loop spans 14 amino acids. For the CDR3, the DNA is TGTGCCAGCTCCGGACAGGCCAATGGGTATGGCTACACCTTC. Translating gives CASSGQANGYGYTF.

This sequence joins TRBV6-1 and TRBJ2-3, with a weak D call TRBD2 (6 bases). This CDR3 is built from 17 residues. The V end was cut by 2 bases, the J end by 0 bases, with 15 bases between. Germline loops: CDR1 MNHNS, CDR2 SASEGT. The CDR3 nucleotides read TGTGCCAGCAGTGAAAGGTGGAGGGGATCTAGCACAGATACGCAGTATTTT. Translation: CASSERWRGSSTDTQYF.

The chain links TRBV4-2 to TRBJ1-1; a possible D gene is TRBD1 (6 bases). The ends were cut back, 0 bases at V and 6 bases at J, with 11 bases in the middle. The CDR3 is made up of 14 amino acids. Looked up from germline, CDR1 is LGHNA and CDR2 is YNFKEQ. CDR3 nucleotide sequence: TGTGCCAGCAGCCAAGAAACAGGGCGGGCTGAAGCTTTCTTT. Residues: CASSQETGRAEAFF.